This passage covers 2 T cell receptor beta chains from one sample sequenced in a study of blood T cell repertoires in COVID-19. Using immunoSEQ multiplex PCR, the repertoire was profiled, and TCRdb retains in-frame clones only, with some absent. The sample has approximately 86,000 clones, around three quarters seen once; the top ten hold about 9.3%. The sequenced sample consisted of peripheral blood. These receptor sequences come from a woman in her seventies with acute or convalescent COVID-19.

The gene calls are TRBV5-4 and TRBJ2-5; 8 bases are a match to TRBD1. This CDR3 region has 15 residues. The germline gives CDR1 SGHNT, CDR2 YYREEE (reference sequence). The J segment lost 1 base and the V segment lost 4 bases, leaving 6 bases of the junction unmatched. The CDR3 DNA reads TGTGCCAGCAGCACCAGACAGGGGACCCAAGAGACCCAGTACTTC. This codes for CASSTRQGTQETQYF.

The rearrangement joins TRBV30 to TRBJ1-1, with D possibly TRBD1 on 5 matching bases. Germline loops: CDR1 GTSNPN, CDR2 SVGIG (reference sequence). V lost 1 base and J lost 2, with 14 bases in between. This CDR3 has 15 residues. CDR3 region: CAWSALGRANTEAFF. DNA for the CDR3: TGTGCCTGGAGTGCCTTGGGCAGGGCTAACACTGAAGCTTTCTTT.